Presented here are 7 T cell receptor beta chains from one specimen sequenced in a study of blood T cell repertoires in COVID-19. Assay used: immunoSEQ multiplex PCR; TCRdb lists only in-frame clones, some missing. This table holds over 200,000 clones, roughly four fifths found once. The specimen was peripheral blood. These receptors came from a woman in her fifties or sixties with active or convalescent COVID-19.

V is TRBV5-1 and J is TRBJ1-2; possible D gene TRBD1, 6 bases. Trimming stripped 4 bases from V and 5 bases from J, with 18 bases between. Germline values: CDR1 SGHRS, CDR2 YFSETQ. The CDR3 consists of 15 residues. The CDR3 region is CASSQTGVADYGYTF. CDR3 sequence (DNA): TGCGCCAGCAGCCAGACAGGTGTGGCAGATTATGGCTACACCTTC. Full variable domain (remainder filled in from reference TRBV5-1 and TRBJ1-2): KAGVTQTPRYLIKTRGQQVTLSCSPISGHRSVSWYQQTPGQGLQFLFEYFSETQRNKGNFPGRFSGRQFSNSRSEMNVSTLELGDSALYLCASSQTGVADYGYTFGSGTRLTVV.

The chain uses TRBV27 and TRBJ2-3, with D tentatively TRBD1 (6 bases). The length of the CDR3 is 15 residues. From germline, CDR1 is MNHEY and CDR2 SMNVEV (reference sequence). Trimming took off 3 bases at V and 3 bases at J, with 13 bases between the two ends. The CDR3 bases are TGTGCCAGCAGTTTTGGCGAGGGGGTAACAGATACGCAGTATTTT. This gives the protein CASSFGEGVTDTQYF.

This clone occurred a few times. J is TRBJ2-1 and V is TRBV7-9; 14 positions match TRBD2. Per the germline V gene, CDR1 is SEHNR and CDR2 is FQNEAQ (reference sequence). V lost 2 bases and J lost 4; bases outside the gene matches: 4. This CDR3 is built from 17 residues. The CDR3 protein is CASSLLGLAGVYNEQFF. CDR3 coding DNA: TGTGCCAGCAGCTTACTGGGACTAGCGGGAGTTTACAATGAGCAGTTCTTC.

The chain is built from TRBV6-5 and TRBJ2-1; 9 bases fit TRBD1. The junction had 4 bases not matched to a gene; V was cut back by 6 bases and J by 4 bases. The CDR3 is 14 residues long. The germline V gene encodes CDR1 MNHEY and CDR2 SVGAGI. The CDR3 nucleotides are TGTGCCAGCAGCGACAGGGGGGGATACAATGAGCAGTTCTTC. It specifies CASSDRGGYNEQFF.

The chain couples TRBV5-4 to TRBJ2-2; D gene ambiguous. The V end was cut by 4 bases, the J end by 1 base, with 11 bases between. Germline V gene data show CDR1 as SGHNT and CDR2 as YYREEE (reference sequence). The CDR3 length is 15 residues. In nucleotides, the CDR3 is TGTGCCAGCAGCGCGATGACTTTGAACACCGGGGAGCTGTTTTTT. Protein sequence: CASSAMTLNTGELFF. Using reference TRBV5-4 and TRBJ2-2 for the parts outside the CDR3, the full variable domain is ETGVTQSPTHLIKTRGQQVTLRCSSQSGHNTVSWYQQALGQGPQFIFQYYREEENGRGNFPPRFSGLQFPNYSSELNVNALELDDSALYLCASSAMTLNTGELFFGEGSRLTVL.

The chain links TRBV28 to TRBJ1-3, with TRBD1 identical over 9 bases. Trimming cost V 7 bases and J 1 base; bases outside gene matches: 5. In germline, CDR1 is MDHEN, CDR2 SYDVKM. The CDR3 contains 15 residues. The CDR3 reads CASTQQGASGNTIYF. The CDR3 DNA is TGTGCCAGCACCCAACAGGGGGCGTCTGGAAACACCATATATTTT. The whole variable domain, remainder taken from reference TRBV28 and TRBJ1-3, is DVKVTQSSRYLVKRTGEKVFLECVQDMDHENMFWYRQDPGLGLRLIYFSYDVKMKEKGDIPEGYSVSREKKERFSLILESASTNQTSMYLCASTQQGASGNTIYFGEGSWLTVV.

The chain recombines TRBV3-1 (or the pseudogene TRBV3-2) with TRBJ1-2; D possibly corresponds to TRBD1 (5 bases). With 0 bases removed from V and 2 bases from J, the gap between germline ends came to 13 bases. CDR1 and CDR2 from the germline V gene are LGHDT and YNNKEL (reference sequence). This CDR3 contains 16 residues. The CDR3 region has the DNA TGTGCCAGCAGCCAAGAGCACCAGGGATGGAACTATGGCTACACCTTC. It translates to CASSQEHQGWNYGYTF.